This T cell receptor (beta chain) was documented in a study of blood T cell repertoires in COVID-19. On the study more broadly: Acute and convalescent COVID-19 samples came from the United States, Italy and Spain. Sample material is recorded as cDNA or gDNA derived from T cells, B-cell-depleted T cells, or PBMCs.

Original analysis: By means of reference gene primer amplification, nucleated cell counts were estimated. Sequenced by immunoSEQ multiplex PCR; TCRdb stores in-frame clones only, minus some. From that table come the V and J calls and clone size; the DNA was used to work out D and trimming. The data hold over 150,000 clones, with around 84% observed a single time. This CDR3 is 14 amino acids long. V was pared by 5 bases and J by 2 bases, with 12 bases between. CDR1 and CDR2 (germline): SGHNT, YENEEA. The sequence came from a middle-aged man with active or convalescent COVID-19. The chain uses TRBV11-3 and TRBJ2-5, with unresolved D. The sample consisted of peripheral blood. The CDR3 DNA reads as TGTGCCAGCAGCGAAAGGTCGGGTCAAGAGACCCAGTACTTC. Protein sequence: CASSERSGQETQYF.